The rows below give T cell receptor beta chains drawn from one sample of a study of long-term antiretroviral therapy in people with HIV. TCRdb's table, derived via immunoSEQ multiplex PCR, lists solely in-frame clones and lacks some. The sample gives under 20,000 clones, over 75% of which show up once; approximately 10% is in the top ten. Sample: unsorted PBMCs, taken 0.3 years after starting antiretroviral therapy. The receptors were sampled from a man between 60 and 75 years old with HIV. Each CDR3 is given with its conserved first and last residue. A D gene is named only where the DNA matches it firmly. Some rows mark clone size as missing; the rest say once, few, many or name a class of expanded clone.

abundance	j_gene	d_gene	v_gene	CDR3nt	CDR3aa
-	TRBJ2-2	-	TRBV6-5	TGTGCCACCGGCGGGGGCTCCGGGGAGCTGTTTTTT	CATGGGSGELFF
-	TRBJ1-4	-	TRBV11-2	TGTGCCAGCAGCTTACCCTATGGCATTGGTGAAAAACTGTTTTTT	CASSLPYGIGEKLFF
once	TRBJ2-7	TRBD2	TRBV27	TGTGCCAGCAGTTTATTCGGACTAGCGGGCTACGAGCAGTACTTC	CASSLFGLAGYEQYF
-	TRBJ1-1	-	TRBV5-1	TGCGCCAGCAGCTTTGGAGAACAGGGTGGCACTGAAGCTTTCTTT	CASSFGEQGGTEAFF
-	TRBJ2-7	-	TRBV27	TGTGCCAGCAGCAAATACCCCGACCGGGCGGGCGAGCAGTACTTC	CASSKYPDRAGEQYF
-	TRBJ2-6	TRBD1	TRBV27	TGTGCCAGCAGTATCCTGGACAGGGACGGTGGGGCCAACGTCCTGACTTTC	CASSILDRDGGANVLTF
-	TRBJ2-3	-	TRBV5-3	TGTGCCAGAAGCACCGGAGGTGGGGGAGGCCCCGAAGATACGCAGTATTTT	CARSTGGGGGPEDTQYF
once	TRBJ2-7	-	TRBV7-2	TGTGCCAGCAGCTACAGGGAAGGGGAGCAGTACTTC	CASSYREGEQYF
once	TRBJ2-3	-	TRBV9	TGTGCCAGCAGCGTAGGCGCAGATACGCAGTATTTT	CASSVGADTQYF
-	TRBJ2-7	-	TRBV7-2	TGTGCCAGCAGCCCCGCTAGGCACTCCTACGAGCAGTACTTC	CASSPARHSYEQYF
-	TRBJ2-7	-	TRBV5-1	TGCGCCAGCAGCTTGGCGGCTCCAGACTATGACGAGCAGTACTTC	CASSLAAPDYDEQYF
-	TRBJ2-7	TRBD1	TRBV5-1	TGCGCCAGCAGCTTTGGGGCACCGGGACAGTACTCCTACGAGCAGTACTTC	CASSFGAPGQYSYEQYF
-	TRBJ2-3	TRBD2	TRBV5-1	TGCGCCAGCAGCTTGCCCCAGCGGGGCCTTCACACAGATACGCAGTATTTT	CASSLPQRGLHTDTQYF
-	TRBJ2-5	-	TRBV10-3	TGTGCCATCAGTTCCGGGGTTTGGGAGACCCAGTACTTC	CAISSGVWETQYF
-	TRBJ2-1	-	TRBV6-5	TGTGCCAGCAGTTACTCGTTAAACAGAGAAAATGAGCAGTTCTTC	CASSYSLNRENEQFF
-	TRBJ2-5	-	TRBV15	TGTGCCACCAGCAAGTTAGGGGGGGAGACCCAGTACTTC	CATSKLGGETQYF
once	TRBJ1-1	TRBD1	TRBV5-6	TGTGCCAGCAGCTCTACTACAGGGGGGAACACTGAAGCTTTCTTT	CASSSTTGGNTEAFF
-	TRBJ1-1	TRBD1	TRBV5-1	TGCGCCAGCAGCTCCAACACAGGGGGCTCTGAAGCTTTCTTT	CASSSNTGGSEAFF
-	TRBJ2-7	TRBD2	TRBV11-2	TGTGCCAGCAGCTTAGCAGCGGGAGGGTCGGGGGAGCAGTACTTC	CASSLAAGGSGEQYF
-	TRBJ2-7	TRBD1	TRBV30	TGTGCCTGGAGTCCAGGACAGGGTTTCTCCTACGAGCAGTACTTC	CAWSPGQGFSYEQYF
-	TRBJ1-1	-	TRBV11-2	TGTGCCAGCAGCTTAGGAGGGGGGTACACTGAAGCTTTCTTT	CASSLGGGYTEAFF
-	TRBJ2-7	TRBD2	TRBV5-5	TGTGCCAGCAGCCAACATAGGACTAGCGGGAGAGACGAGCAGTACTTC	CASSQHRTSGRDEQYF
-	TRBJ2-5	TRBD1	TRBV5-4	TGTGCCAGCAGCTCGCCGGGGACAGAAGAGACCCAGTACTTC	CASSSPGTEETQYF